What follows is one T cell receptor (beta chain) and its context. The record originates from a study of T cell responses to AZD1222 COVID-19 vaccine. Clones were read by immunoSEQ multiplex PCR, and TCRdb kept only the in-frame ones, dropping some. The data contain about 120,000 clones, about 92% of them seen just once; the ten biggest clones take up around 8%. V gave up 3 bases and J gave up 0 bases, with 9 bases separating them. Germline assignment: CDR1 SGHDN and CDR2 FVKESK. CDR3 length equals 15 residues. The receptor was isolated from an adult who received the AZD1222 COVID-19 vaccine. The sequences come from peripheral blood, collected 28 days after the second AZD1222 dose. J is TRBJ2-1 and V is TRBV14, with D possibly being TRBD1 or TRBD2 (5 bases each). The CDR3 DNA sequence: TGTGCCAGCAGCCATAAGGGGAGCTCCTACAATGAGCAGTTCTTC. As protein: CASSHKGSSYNEQFF.